This TCR beta chain is drawn from a study of T cells in Graves' hyperthyroidism and ophthalmopathy. Study in general: Initial diagnosis, before any treatment, was when peripheral blood was collected. Study-level findings and limits: Blood also held most thyroid clonotypes expanded beyond 0.001. Ophthalmopathy onset followed model prediction by a median about 6.5 months.

Amplification of TCR beta CDR3 regions used RNA as the template. The HTBI set primed first-round TCR CDR3 RT-PCR. MiXCR, applied by TCRdb to the multiplex PCR reads, yields one record per CDR3 protein. The data hold more than 500,000 distinct CDR3 sequences, with around 13% observed a single time. This CDR3 is built from 16 residues. Trimming cost V 6 bases and J 4 bases; bases outside gene matches: 13. CDR1 MNHEY and CDR2 SVGAGI come from the germline V gene. This clonotype has more than one count but fewer than ten. The antigen is undetermined. Specimen: blood. The TCR comes from a woman in her thirties or forties with Graves' hyperthyroidism. This chain joins TRBV6-5 and TRBJ2-7; 9 nucleotides match TRBD2. CDR3 nucleotides: TGTGCCAGCAGCCCGGGGGGTAGCGGGAGAAGGTACGAGCAGTACTTC. This translates into CASSPGGSGRRYEQYF.